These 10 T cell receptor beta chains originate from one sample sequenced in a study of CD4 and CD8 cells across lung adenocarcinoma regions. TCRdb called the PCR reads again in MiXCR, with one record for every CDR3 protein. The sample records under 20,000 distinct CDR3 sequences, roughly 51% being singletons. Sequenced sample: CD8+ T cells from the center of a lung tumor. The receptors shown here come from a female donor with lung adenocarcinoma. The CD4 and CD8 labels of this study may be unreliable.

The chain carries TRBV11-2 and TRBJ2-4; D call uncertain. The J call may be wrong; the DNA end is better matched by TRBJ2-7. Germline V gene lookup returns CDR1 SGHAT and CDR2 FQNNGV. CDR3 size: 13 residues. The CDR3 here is CASSFTVSYEQYF. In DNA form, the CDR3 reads TGTGCCAGCAGCTTCACAGTATCCTACGAGCAGTACTTC.

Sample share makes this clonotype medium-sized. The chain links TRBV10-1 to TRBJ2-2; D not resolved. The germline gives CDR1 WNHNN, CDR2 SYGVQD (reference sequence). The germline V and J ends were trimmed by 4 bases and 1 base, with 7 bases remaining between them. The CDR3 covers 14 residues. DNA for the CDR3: TGCGCCAGCAGTGCTATAAAGAACACCGGGGAGCTGTTTTTT. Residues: CASSAIKNTGELFF.

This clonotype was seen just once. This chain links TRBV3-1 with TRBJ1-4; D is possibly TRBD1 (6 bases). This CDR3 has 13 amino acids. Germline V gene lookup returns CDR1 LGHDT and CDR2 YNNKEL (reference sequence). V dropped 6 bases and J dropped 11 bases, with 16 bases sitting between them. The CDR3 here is CASSGGRIGKLFF. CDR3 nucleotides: TGTGCCAGCAGTGGGGGGCGCATTGGGAAACTGTTTTTT.

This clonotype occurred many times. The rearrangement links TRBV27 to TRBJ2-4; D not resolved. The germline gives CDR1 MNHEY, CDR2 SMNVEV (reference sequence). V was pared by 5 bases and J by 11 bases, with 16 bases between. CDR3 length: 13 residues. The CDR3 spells CASSLRLLDVQYF. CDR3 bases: TGTGCCAGCAGTCTACGGTTACTTGACGTTCAGTACTTC.

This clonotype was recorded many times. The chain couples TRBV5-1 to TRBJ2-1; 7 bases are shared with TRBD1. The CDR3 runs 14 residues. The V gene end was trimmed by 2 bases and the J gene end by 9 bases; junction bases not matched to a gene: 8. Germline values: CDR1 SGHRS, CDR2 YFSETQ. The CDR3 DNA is TGCGCCAGCAGCTTTCGACAGGGCGATGGTGAGCAGTTCTTC. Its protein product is CASSFRQGDGEQFF.

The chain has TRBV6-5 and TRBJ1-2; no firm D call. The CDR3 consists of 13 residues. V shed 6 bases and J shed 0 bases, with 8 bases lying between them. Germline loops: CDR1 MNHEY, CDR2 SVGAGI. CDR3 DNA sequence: TGTGCCAGCAGAGCTCTAGCTAACTATGGCTACACCTTC. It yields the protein CASRALANYGYTF.

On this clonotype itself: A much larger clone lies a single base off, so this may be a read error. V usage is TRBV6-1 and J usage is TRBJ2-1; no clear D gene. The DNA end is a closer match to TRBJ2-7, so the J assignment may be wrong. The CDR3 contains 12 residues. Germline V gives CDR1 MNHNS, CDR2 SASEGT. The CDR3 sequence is CASRPVGNEQYF. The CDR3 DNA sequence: TGTGCCAGCAGACCAGTAGGCAATGAGCAGTACTTC.

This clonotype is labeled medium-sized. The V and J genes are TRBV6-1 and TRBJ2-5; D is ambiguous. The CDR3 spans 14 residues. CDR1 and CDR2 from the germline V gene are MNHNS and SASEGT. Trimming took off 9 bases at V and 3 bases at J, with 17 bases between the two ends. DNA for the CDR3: TGTGCCAGTCGAAAAAGGAGCTCGAAAGAGACCCAGTACTTC. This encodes CASRKRSSKETQYF.

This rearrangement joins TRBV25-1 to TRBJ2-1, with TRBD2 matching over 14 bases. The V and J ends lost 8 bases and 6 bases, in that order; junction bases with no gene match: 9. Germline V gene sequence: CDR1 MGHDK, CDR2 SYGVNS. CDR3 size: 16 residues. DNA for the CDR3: TGTGCCAGCTCTCCCGGACTAGCGGGAGGTAGCAATGAGCAGTTCTTC. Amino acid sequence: CASSPGLAGGSNEQFF.

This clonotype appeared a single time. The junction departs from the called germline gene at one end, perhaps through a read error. CDR3: CASSVPGLWAINIQYF. Here the CDR3 DNA reads TGCGCCAGCAGCGTACCGGGGCTGTGGGCCATAAACATTCAGTACTTT. The rearrangement uses TRBV5-1 and TRBJ2-4, with D perhaps matching TRBD1 or TRBD2 (5 bases each). Germline CDR1 and CDR2: SGHRS and YFSETQ. There are 16 residues in the CDR3.